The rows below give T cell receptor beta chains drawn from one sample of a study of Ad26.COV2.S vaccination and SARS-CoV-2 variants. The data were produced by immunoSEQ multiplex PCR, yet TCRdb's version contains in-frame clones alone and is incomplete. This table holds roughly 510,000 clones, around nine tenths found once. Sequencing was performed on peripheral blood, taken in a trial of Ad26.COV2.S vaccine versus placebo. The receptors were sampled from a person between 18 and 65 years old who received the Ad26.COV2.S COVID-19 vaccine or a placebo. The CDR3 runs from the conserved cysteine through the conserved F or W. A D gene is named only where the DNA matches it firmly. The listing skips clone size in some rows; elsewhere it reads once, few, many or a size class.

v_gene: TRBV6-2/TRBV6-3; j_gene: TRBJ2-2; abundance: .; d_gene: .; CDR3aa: CASSLGGVASSTGELFF; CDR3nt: TGTGCCAGCAGCCTGGGTGGGGTAGCGTCGAGCACCGGGGAGCTGTTTTTT
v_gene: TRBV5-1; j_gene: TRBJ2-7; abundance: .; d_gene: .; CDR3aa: CASQQGLTYEQYF; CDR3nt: TGCGCCAGCCAACAGGGACTGACCTACGAGCAGTACTTC
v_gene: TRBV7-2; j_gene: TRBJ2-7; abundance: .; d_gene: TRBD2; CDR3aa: CASSGTSAGFYEQYF; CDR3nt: TGTGCCAGCAGCGGGACTAGCGCCGGATTTTACGAGCAGTACTTC
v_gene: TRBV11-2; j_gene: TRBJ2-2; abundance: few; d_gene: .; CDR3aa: CASSLEQGTGELFF; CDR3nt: TGTGCCAGCAGCTTAGAACAGGGCACCGGGGAGCTGTTTTTT
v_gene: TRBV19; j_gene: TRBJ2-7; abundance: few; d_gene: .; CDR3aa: CASGSEGTSYEQYF; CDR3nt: TGTGCCAGTGGTTCGGAAGGAACCTCCTACGAGCAGTACTTC
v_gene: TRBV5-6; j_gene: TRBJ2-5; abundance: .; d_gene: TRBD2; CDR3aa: CASSSTRLAGKETQYF; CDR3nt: TGTGCCAGCAGCTCTACCCGACTAGCGGGAAAAGAGACCCAGTACTTC
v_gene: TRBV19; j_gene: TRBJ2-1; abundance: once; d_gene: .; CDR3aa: CATRGRGRSAVNEQFF; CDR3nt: TGTGCCACCCGGGGGCGGGGCAGGTCGGCGGTGAATGAGCAGTTCTTC
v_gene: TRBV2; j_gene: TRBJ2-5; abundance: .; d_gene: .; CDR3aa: CASTGTTQETQYF; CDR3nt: TGTGCCAGCACAGGAACAACCCAAGAGACCCAGTACTTC
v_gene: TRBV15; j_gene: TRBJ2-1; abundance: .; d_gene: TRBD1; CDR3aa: CATSPSRRDRGYNEQFF; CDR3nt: TGTGCCACCAGCCCTAGCCGCCGGGACAGGGGTTACAATGAGCAGTTCTTC
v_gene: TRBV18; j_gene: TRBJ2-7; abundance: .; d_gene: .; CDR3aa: CASPRRVYEQYF; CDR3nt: TGTGCCAGCCCCCGCCGAGTCTACGAGCAGTACTTC
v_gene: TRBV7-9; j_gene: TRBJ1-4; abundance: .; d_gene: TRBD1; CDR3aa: CASSLLEGRGDEKLFF; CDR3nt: TGTGCCAGCAGCTTATTGGAAGGCAGGGGGGACGAAAAACTGTTTTTT
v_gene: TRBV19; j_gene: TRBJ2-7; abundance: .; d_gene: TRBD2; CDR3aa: CASSADLAGVYEQYF; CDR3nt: TGTGCCAGTAGCGCTGACTTAGCGGGAGTCTACGAGCAGTACTTC
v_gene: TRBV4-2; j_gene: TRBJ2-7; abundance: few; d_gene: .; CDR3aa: CASSQDEGGYEQYF; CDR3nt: TGTGCCAGCAGCCAGGACGAGGGGGGTTACGAGCAGTACTTC
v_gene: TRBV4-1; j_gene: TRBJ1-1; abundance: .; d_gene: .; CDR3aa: CASSQVDTGTTEAFF; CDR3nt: TGCGCCAGCAGCCAAGTGGACACCGGAACAACTGAAGCTTTCTTT
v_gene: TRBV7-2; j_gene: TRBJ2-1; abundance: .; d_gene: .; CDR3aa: CASSPPPGEQFF; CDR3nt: TGTGCCAGCAGCCCACCCCCTGGTGAGCAGTTCTTC
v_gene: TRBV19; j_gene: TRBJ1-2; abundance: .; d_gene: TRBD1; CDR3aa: CASSYRLPRGLGYTF; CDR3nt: TGTGCCAGTAGCTACCGTCTCCCCAGGGGGCTCGGCTACACCTTC
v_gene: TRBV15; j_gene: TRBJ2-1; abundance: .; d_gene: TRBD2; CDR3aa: CATSRDPPSGSYNEQFF; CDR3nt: TGTGCCACCAGCAGAGATCCTCCTAGCGGGAGCTACAATGAGCAGTTCTTC
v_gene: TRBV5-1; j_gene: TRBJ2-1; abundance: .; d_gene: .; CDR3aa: CASSSTGASSYNEQFF; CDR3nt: TGCGCCAGCAGCTCGACGGGCGCCAGCTCCTACAATGAGCAGTTCTTC
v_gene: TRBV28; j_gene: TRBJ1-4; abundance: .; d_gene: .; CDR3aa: CASSPRREIGKLFF; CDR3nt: TGTGCCAGCAGTCCCCGCAGGGAGATTGGAAAACTGTTTTTT
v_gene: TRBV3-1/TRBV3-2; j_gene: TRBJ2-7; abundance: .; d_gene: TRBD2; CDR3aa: CASSQRGGLAGEQYF; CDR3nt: TGTGCCAGCAGCCAGCGAGGGGGACTAGCCGGGGAGCAGTACTTC
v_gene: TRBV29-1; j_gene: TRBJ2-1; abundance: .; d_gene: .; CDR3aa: CSVVVTAGVGIQQFF; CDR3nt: TGCAGCGTTGTTGTCACGGCGGGTGTGGGGATACAGCAGTTCTTC
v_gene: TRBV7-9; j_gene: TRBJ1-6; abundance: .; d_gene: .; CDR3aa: CASSLVPGRTYNSPLHF; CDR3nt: TGTGCCAGCAGCTTAGTTCCGGGCAGGACCTATAATTCACCCCTCCACTTT